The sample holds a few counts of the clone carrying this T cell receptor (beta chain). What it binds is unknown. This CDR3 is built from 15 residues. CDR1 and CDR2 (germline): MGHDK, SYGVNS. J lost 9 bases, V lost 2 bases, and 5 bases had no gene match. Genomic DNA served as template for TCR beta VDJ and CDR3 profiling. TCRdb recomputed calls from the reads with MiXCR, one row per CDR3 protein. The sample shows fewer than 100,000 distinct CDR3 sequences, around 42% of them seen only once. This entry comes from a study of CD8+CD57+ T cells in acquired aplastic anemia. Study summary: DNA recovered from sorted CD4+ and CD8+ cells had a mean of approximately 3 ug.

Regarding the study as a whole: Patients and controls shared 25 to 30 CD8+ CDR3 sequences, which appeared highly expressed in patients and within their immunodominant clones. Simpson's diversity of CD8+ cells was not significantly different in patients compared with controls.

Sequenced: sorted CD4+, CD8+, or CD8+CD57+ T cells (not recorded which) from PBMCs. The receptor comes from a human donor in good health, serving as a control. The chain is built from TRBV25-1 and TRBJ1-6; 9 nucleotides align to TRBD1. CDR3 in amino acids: CASSEGTGFSSPLHF. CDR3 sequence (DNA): TGTGCCAGCAGTGAAGGGACAGGGTTCAGTTCACCCCTCCACTTT.